The TCR beta chain under discussion was sequenced for a study of blood T cell repertoires in COVID-19. The overall study: COVID-19 samples, acute and convalescent, were from the United States, Italy and Spain. Sample material is recorded as cDNA or gDNA derived from T cells, B-cell-depleted T cells, or PBMCs.

This clone came up once. The CDR3 totals 16 residues. Trimming took 3 bases from V and 0 from J; bases not matched to a gene: 5. Looked up from germline, CDR1 is KGHSH and CDR2 is LQKENI. In the original processing: Researchers report that nucleated cell counts were estimated from reference gene primer amplification. The assay was immunoSEQ multiplex PCR, and TCRdb's table has in-frame clones only and misses some. V and J calls and clone size are copied from that table; D and trimming were computed from the DNA. The sample includes 59,000 or so clones, around 79% of them seen just once. The sample consisted of peripheral blood. This TCR derives from a woman in her forties or fifties with active or convalescent COVID-19. The genes are TRBV18 and TRBJ2-4, with 7 bases identical to TRBD1. The CDR3 spells CASSPGDRLAKNIQYF. CDR3 coding DNA: TGTGCCAGCTCACCTGGGGACAGACTAGCCAAAAACATTCAGTACTTC.